The source of this TCR beta chain is a study of response to subunit inactivated influenza vaccine. The V gene lost 4 bases and the J gene lost 4 bases, with 14 bases spanning the gap. Germline V gene lookup returns CDR1 LGHNA and CDR2 YSLEER. This CDR3 region has 16 residues. MiXCR, run by TCRdb on the RT-PCR reads, gives a single entry per CDR3 protein. The data show 650,000 to 850,000 distinct CDR3 sequences, over 11% seen once. The chain employs TRBV4-3 and TRBJ2-6, with D hard to call. The receptor was derived from a man over 45 who received an inactivated influenza vaccine. This specimen consisted of PBMCs from blood, obtained roughly 2 weeks before vaccination. The CDR3 coding sequence is TGCGCCAGCAGCCCTACGCGTAGATCCGGGGCCAACGTCCTGACTTTC. Residues: CASSPTRRSGANVLTF.